This paragraph covers one TCR beta chain sequence. Germline V lookup: CDR1 SGHRS, CDR2 YFSETQ. The CDR3 has 14 amino acids. V lost 0 bases and J lost 6; bases outside the gene matches: 4. The data stem from a study of blood T cell repertoires in COVID-19. The repertoire was sequenced with immunoSEQ multiplex PCR; TCRdb's copy has only in-frame clones and lacks some. The sample holds 150,000 to 200,000 clones; about 83% are singletons and the top ten take approximately 14%. The chain has TRBV5-1 and TRBJ1-1; 8 bases map to TRBD1. The TCR sequence derives from a woman aged 80 or older with acute or convalescent COVID-19. The specimen was peripheral blood. The CDR3 protein is CASSLEGQVPEAFF. The CDR3 bases are TGCGCCAGCAGCTTGGAGGGACAGGTCCCTGAAGCTTTCTTT.